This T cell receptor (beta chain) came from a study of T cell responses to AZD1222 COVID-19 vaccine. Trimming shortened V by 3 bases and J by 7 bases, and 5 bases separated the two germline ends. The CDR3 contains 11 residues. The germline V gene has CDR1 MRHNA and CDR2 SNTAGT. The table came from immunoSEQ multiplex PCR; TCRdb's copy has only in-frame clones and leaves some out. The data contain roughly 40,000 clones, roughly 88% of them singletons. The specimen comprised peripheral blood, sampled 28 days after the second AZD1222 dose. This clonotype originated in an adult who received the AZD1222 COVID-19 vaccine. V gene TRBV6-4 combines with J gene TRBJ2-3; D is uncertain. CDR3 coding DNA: TGTGCCAGCAGTGAAGGGTATACGCAGTATTTT. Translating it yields CASSEGYTQYF.